The sequence of this T cell receptor (beta chain) was determined in a study of shared clonotypes between healthy human individuals (TCRdb year 2020). Study-level background: The cohort comprised a couple of women and a few men aged 18 to 49 years. For each donor, CD4 naive and CD4 memory were each run on three plates, CD8 naive on two plates, and CD8 memory on one plate. To estimate repertoire size and how much clonotype sharing occurs between individuals, the study deeply sequenced the blood TCR repertoires of about five healthy adults. To increase sequencing depth and limit assay-specific biases, TCR repertoire library preparation and sequencing were carried out by different laboratories using diverse techniques. Each donor's leukapheresis produced roughly between roughly 0.85 and 10 billion PBMCs. Findings and caveats that apply to the study as a whole: Across a few donors, roughly 5.1% of naive CD4, roughly 3.8% of naive CD8, under 2.5% of memory CD4, and about 0.44% of memory CD8 clonotypes were shared. Compared with non-shared clonotypes, the clonotypes found in all four sorted-subset donors had higher generation probabilities. Larger estimated clonotype richness was generally found for naive subsets than for memory subsets. The small number of donors limited the genetic and exposure-history diversity represented. Even with the large sequencing depth, rarefaction of the sorted-subset datasets indicated that sequencing was incomplete. Pairwise subsampling led to the expectation that sequencing depth would affect the degree of clonotype sharing among donors. Sampling was restricted to blood, and TCR repertoires in tissues likely differ from the TCR repertoires found in blood.

CD8 naive samples were CD45RO-negative cells positively selected for CCR7, giving a CD45RA+CCR7+ population that excluded TemRA cells. The donors were healthy, HIV-negative adults with no recently reported acute infections or vaccinations. Only Caucasian adults living in Nashville, Tennessee, USA were represented among the donors. Blood was collected by leukapheresis, and PBMCs were isolated by Ficoll-Histopaque density gradient centrifugation and then cryopreserved in liquid nitrogen vapor phase. Purity and quantity of every magnetically sorted T cell population were checked by analytical flow cytometry. Each sorted fraction had its genomic DNA isolated and then quantified by UV absorbance on a Nanodrop 2000c. Trimming costs V 7 bases and J 5 bases, and their ends lie 17 bases apart. The CDR3 goes from the cysteine to the phenylalanine over 15 residues. Only the CDR3 part of the read is kept: 45 bases, read in frame from the first base. Sequences MNHNY (CDR1) and SVGAGI (CDR2) are obtained from the germline V gene (reference sequence).

Using the deep immunoSEQ assay, TCR CDR3 regions were amplified from genomic DNA by multiplex PCR. Extracted genomic DNA from each cell subset was distributed evenly across all wells of several immunoSEQ 96-well plates, and each plate was treated as a replicate. Each replicate PCR for sorted subsets received 150 to 250 ng genomic DNA, equal to about 30,000 T cell genomes. Purified libraries were measured with a Qubit 3.0 fluorometer, size-checked on a Bioanalyzer 2100, and measured again with the KAPA Library Quantification kit. Every immunoSEQ 96-well plate was sequenced on a dedicated single-read 150-cycle Illumina NextSeq 550 flow cell. The original methods were these. Because only junctional sequences without quality scores were contained in the immunoSEQ output, filtering matching that applied to full-length reads could not be performed. To assign V/J genes and CDR3, sequences were annotated using PyIR, a Python wrapper for IgBLAST v1.9, with IMGT germline references. Reads with weak V/J assignments (E-value above 1e-6), missing CDR3, stop codons, out-of-frame junctions, or ambiguous translated residues were removed. A V3J clonotype was defined by an identical inferred V gene, J gene, and CDR3 amino acid sequence. Percentage overlap between repertoires was calculated by dividing the number of shared unique clonotypes by the size of the smaller repertoire. Richness of each repertoire was evaluated using RTK rarefaction, the Chao1 estimator, and Recon v2.1 estimates of unobserved clonotypes. Generation probabilities for all TCRbeta clonotypes obtained by the gDNA method from a handful of donors were computed using OLGA. TCRdb obtained this table from immuneACCESS and retained in-frame rearrangements with V and J assigned. These tables miss some clones; where compared with another copy, unresolved V genes account for less than half of the shortfall, and the remainder is unexplained. V, J and clone size are taken as reported in that table, and D and trimming were inferred from the DNA itself. Present in this sample are 2 million to 2.5 million clones, roughly 95% of which were seen just once. The ten largest account for roughly 1% of the sample.

Comments on this clone: Its antigen remains unidentified. Base quality data are lacking; no much larger clone is found one base away.

The sequence came from a man between 18 and 35 years old in good health. The rearranged chain carries TRBV6-6 and TRBJ1-4; the D gene is possibly TRBD1, with 5 bases matching. Sequenced input: naive CD8+ T cells sorted from blood. Interpreted using the paper, the cell subset or site label stands for: CD45RA+CCR7+. In nucleotides, the sequence is TGTGCCAGCATCCTAGGAGGGGCGGGGAATGAAAAACTGTTTTTT. Its protein is CASILGGAGNEKLFF.